This T cell receptor (beta chain) was sequenced during a study of cytomegalovirus exposure and HLA in healthy donors. A remark on this clone: The antigen is unknown.

Germline loops: CDR1 MNHEY, CDR2 SMNVEV (reference sequence). The CDR3 is 16 amino acids. Trimming pared 5 bases from V and 5 bases from J, leaving 21 bases between. Assay used: immunoSEQ multiplex PCR; TCRdb lists only in-frame clones, some missing. The sample comprises around 170,000 clones, more than 75% of which are singletons, and almost 3% rests with the top ten. Notes on the study in general: Investigators reported 150 to 200 TCR beta chains as tied to cytomegalovirus.

V usage is TRBV27 and J usage is TRBJ2-5; perhaps TRBD2 as D (6 bases). The sample was PBMCs. This TCR derives from a man aged 18 to 29 in good health and CMV-seronegative. CDR3 sequence reads: CASSGRGWGVRETQYF. The CDR3 coding sequence is TGTGCCAGCAGTGGCCGGGGGTGGGGGGTCCGGGAGACCCAGTACTTC.